The subject of this entry is one T cell receptor (beta chain). This clonotype was picked up a small number of times. Its cognate antigen has yet to be identified. No base quality values were provided; no much bigger clone lies one nucleotide off. This sample is part of a study of T cells in Graves' hyperthyroidism and ophthalmopathy (dated by TCRdb to the late 2010s). Study-level background: Peripheral blood samples were taken at initial diagnosis, before any treatment was given. TCR V-J signatures able to tell the groups apart were searched for in a discovery cohort of some 100 patients, of whom more than 40 had Graves' ophthalmopathy and around 57 had stable Graves' hyperthyroidism. An independent validation cohort of under 20 hyperthyroidism patients and approximately 17 patients who later progressed to ophthalmopathy tested prospective prediction of ophthalmopathy. For training and testing, the 110 or so patients in the discovery cohort were randomly divided in a 7:3 ratio. The study also compared thyroid tissue and blood T-cell repertoires from about six Graves' hyperthyroidism patients. After blood sampling, hyperthyroidism patients were treated with methimazole at a starting dose of 30 mg daily, and ophthalmopathy patients were treated with high-dose intravenous methylprednisolone. According to the paper, TCR Vbeta CDR3 sequencing was carried out on 135 peripheral blood samples, which came from fewer than 50 ophthalmopathy, under 80 hyperthyroidism and roughly 17 progressor patients.

Per the germline V gene (reference sequence), LNHDA is the CDR1 and SQIVND is the CDR2. The CDR3 starts with the cysteine, ends with the phenylalanine, and has 15 residues. Only the CDR3 region is kept as DNA, spanning 45 bases read in frame from base 1. V sheds 7 bases and J sheds 0 bases, leaving 12 bases between their ends. General study outcomes and caveats: Sample size was not statistically predetermined, and investigators were not blinded to group allocation. In validation, the model predicted progression to ophthalmopathy a median of roughly 6.1 months before onset, with over 55% sensitivity and roughly 72% specificity. Ophthalmopathy was separated from stable hyperthyroidism by a 13 V-J signature model, with around 88% sensitivity and 81% to 82% specificity obtained in cross-validation and 80%/75% obtained in testing. Blood samples also contained most of the expanded thyroid clonotypes (frequency above 0.001), which suggests that blood repertoires may reflect thyroid immune responses.

In the ophthalmopathy patients, disease was moderately to severely active, with a Clinical Activity Score of 3 or more, a NOSPECS grade of 4 or more, and a duration of less than 3 months. The study excluded patients with uncontrolled infections, other autoimmune diseases, pregnancy or lactation. Diagnoses relied on clinical symptoms, serum thyroxine and TRAb, thyroid ultrasound and orbital computed tomography. Ficoll-Paque density gradient centrifugation was used to isolate PBMCs from 9.5 to 10 ml of fresh peripheral blood. Total RNA was extracted with Trizol reagent, and quality was checked on an Agilent 2100 Bioanalyzer. The TCR beta CDR3 regions were amplified from RNA transcripts. A first-round RT-PCR of the TCR CDR3 used the HTBI primer set with the Qiagen OneStep RT-PCR kit. Libraries were constructed in a second round of multiplex PCR, after which size selection and purification were carried out. The libraries were sequenced on an Illumina HiSeq2000 using paired-end 100 bp reads. The paper's data handling went like this. Raw data were processed with SOAPnuke, discarding reads with adapters, uncalled bases, mean Phred below 15, or no exact constant-primer or identifier match. High-quality paired reads were merged with COPE v1.2.5, and unique nucleotide sequences were defined as clonotypes. MiTCR v1.1 was used to align the clonotypes against IMGT TRBV, TRBD and TRBJ reference segments. Only V-J combinations with frequency above 0.0001, covering 99.2% of repertoires, were analysed. The TCS score was defined as F50 (clonal expansion) divided by E x V (chaos), with BLOSUM62-based TCRdist calculated between CDR3 peptides within each V-J. Welch's t-statistics and random forest reduced roughly 500 V-J features to some 14, which were used in a naive Bayes classifier (R e1071). TCRdb trimmed public reads at Q25 via fastp, called clones via MiXCR and kept in-frame beta chains. Duplicate CDR3 protein sequences are folded into a single record with the most common DNA and genes. These V and J calls are TCRdb output, not the study's own analysis. Recorded for this sample are around 270,000 distinct CDR3 sequences; approximately 18% of them occurred a single time. In total, the top ten clones hold approximately 35% of the sample.

Sequenced input: blood. This receptor was taken from a man in his fifties with Graves' ophthalmopathy. The chain couples TRBV19 to TRBJ1-4; a confident D gene designation cannot be given. The encoded CDR3 is CASTNGPATNEKLFF. The sequenced DNA is TGTGCCAGTACCAATGGGCCTGCAACTAATGAAAAACTGTTTTTT.